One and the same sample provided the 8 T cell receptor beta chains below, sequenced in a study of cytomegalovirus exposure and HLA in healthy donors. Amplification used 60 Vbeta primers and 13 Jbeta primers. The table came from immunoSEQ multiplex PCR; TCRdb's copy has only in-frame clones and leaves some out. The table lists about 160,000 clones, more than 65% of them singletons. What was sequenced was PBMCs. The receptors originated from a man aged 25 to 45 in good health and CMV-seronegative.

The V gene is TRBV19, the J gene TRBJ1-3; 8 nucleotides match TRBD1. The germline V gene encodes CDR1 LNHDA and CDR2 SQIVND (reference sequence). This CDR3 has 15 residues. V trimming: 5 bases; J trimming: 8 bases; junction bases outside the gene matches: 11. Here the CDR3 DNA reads TGTGCCAGTAGTCCTGACAGGGGATCGGCCGACACCATATATTTT. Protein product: CASSPDRGSADTIYF.

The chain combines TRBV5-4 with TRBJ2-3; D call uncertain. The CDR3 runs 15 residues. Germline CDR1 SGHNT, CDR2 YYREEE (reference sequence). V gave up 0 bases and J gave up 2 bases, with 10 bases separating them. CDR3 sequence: CASSLEPTLTDTQYF. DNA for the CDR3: TGTGCCAGCAGCTTGGAACCTACCCTCACAGATACGCAGTATTTT.

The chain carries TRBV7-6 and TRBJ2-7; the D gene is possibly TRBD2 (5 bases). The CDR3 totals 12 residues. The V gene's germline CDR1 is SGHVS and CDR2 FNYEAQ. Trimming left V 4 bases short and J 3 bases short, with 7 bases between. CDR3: CASSSTSYEQYF. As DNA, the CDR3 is TGTGCCAGCAGCTCCACTAGCTACGAGCAGTACTTC.

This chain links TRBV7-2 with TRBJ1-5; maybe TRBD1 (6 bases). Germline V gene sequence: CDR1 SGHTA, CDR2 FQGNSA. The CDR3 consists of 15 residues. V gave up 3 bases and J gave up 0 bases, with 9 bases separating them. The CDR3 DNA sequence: TGTGCCAGCAGCTTGGGGGCGGGTAGCAATCAGCCCCAGCATTTT. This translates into CASSLGAGSNQPQHF.

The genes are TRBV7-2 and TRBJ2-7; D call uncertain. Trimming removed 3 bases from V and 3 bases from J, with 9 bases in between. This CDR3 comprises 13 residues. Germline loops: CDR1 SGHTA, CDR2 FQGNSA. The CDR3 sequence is CASSFVTGYEQYF. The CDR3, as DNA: TGTGCCAGCAGCTTCGTGACGGGCTACGAGCAGTACTTC. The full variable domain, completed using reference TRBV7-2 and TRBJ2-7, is GAGVSQSPSNKVTEKGKDVELRCDPISGHTALYWYRQSLGQGLEFLIYFQGNSAPDKSGLPSDRFSAERTGGSVSTLTIQRTQQEDSAVYLCASSFVTGYEQYFGPGTRLTVT.

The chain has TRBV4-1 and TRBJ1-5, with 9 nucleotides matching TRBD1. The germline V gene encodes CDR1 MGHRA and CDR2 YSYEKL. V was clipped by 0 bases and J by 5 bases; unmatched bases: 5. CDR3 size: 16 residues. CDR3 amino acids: CASSQDSGQGHQPQHF. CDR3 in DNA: TGCGCCAGCAGCCAAGATTCGGGACAGGGTCATCAGCCCCAGCATTTT.

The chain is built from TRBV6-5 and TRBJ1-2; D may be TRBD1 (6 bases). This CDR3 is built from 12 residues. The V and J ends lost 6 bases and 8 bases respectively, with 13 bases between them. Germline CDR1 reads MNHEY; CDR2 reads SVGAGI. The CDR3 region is CASSRGRSGYTF. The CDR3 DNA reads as TGTGCCAGCAGCAGGGGAAGGAGCGGCTACACCTTC.

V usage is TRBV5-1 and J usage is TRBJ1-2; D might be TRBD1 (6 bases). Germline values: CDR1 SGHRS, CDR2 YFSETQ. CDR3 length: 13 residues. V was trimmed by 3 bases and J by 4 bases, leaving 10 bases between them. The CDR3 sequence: CASSSGQTYGYTF. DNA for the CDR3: TGCGCCAGCAGCTCCGGACAGACCTATGGCTACACCTTC.